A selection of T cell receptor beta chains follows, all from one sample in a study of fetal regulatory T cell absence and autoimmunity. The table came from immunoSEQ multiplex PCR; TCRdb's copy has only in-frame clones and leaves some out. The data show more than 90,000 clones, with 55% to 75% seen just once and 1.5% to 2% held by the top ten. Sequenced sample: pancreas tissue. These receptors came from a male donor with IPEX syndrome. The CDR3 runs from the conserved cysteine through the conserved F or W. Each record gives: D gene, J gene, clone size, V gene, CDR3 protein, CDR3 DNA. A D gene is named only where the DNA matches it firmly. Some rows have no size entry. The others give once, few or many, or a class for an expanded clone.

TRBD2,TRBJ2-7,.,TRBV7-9,CASRGTRSYEQYF,TGTGCCAGCAGGGGGACTAGATCCTACGAGCAGTACTTC
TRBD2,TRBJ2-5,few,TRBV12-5,CASGLVPTSGQETQYF,TGTGCTAGTGGTTTGGTACCGACTAGCGGCCAAGAGACCCAGTACTTC
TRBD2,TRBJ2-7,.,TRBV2,CASSDLGLAVTYEQYF,TGTGCCAGCAGTGATTTAGGGCTAGCGGTAACCTACGAGCAGTACTTC
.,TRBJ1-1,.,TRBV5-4,CASSLWGANTEAFF,TGTGCCAGCAGCTTGTGGGGGGCGAACACTGAAGCTTTCTTT
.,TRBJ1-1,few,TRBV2,CASSEAYQNTEAFF,TGTGCCAGCAGTGAAGCGTATCAGAACACTGAAGCTTTCTTT
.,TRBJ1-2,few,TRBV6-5,CASSYARNYGYTF,TGTGCCAGCAGTTATGCCAGGAACTATGGCTACACCTTC
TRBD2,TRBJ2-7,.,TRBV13,CASSLWTSGRAEQYF,TGTGCCAGCAGCCTCTGGACTAGCGGGAGGGCCGAGCAGTACTTC
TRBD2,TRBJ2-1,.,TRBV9,CASSETPLAGVGNEQFF,TGTGCCAGCAGCGAGACCCCACTAGCGGGAGTAGGCAATGAGCAGTTCTTC
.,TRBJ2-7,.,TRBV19,CASSISLTGYEQYF,TGTGCCAGTAGTATTTCCTTAACAGGGTACGAGCAGTACTTC
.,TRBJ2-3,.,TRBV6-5,CASSSGGVTDTQYF,TGTGCCAGCAGTTCGGGCGGGGTCACAGATACGCAGTATTTT
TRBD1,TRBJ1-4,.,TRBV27,CASGDGQGAGKLFF,TGTGCCAGCGGCGACGGACAGGGGGCAGGGAAACTGTTTTTT
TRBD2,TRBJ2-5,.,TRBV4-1,CASSQVASGVETQYF,TGCGCCAGCAGCCAAGTTGCTAGCGGAGTAGAGACCCAGTACTTC
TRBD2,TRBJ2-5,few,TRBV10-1,CASSSAGGEETQYF,TGCGCCAGCAGTTCAGCGGGAGGTGAGGAGACCCAGTACTTC
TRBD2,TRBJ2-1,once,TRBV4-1,CASSQENSGRAGNEQFF,TGCGCCAGCAGCCAAGAGAATAGCGGGAGGGCCGGCAATGAGCAGTTCTTC
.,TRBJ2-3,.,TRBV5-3,CARSVSGTQRTDTQYF,TGTGCCAGAAGCGTTTCCGGGACCCAGCGCACAGATACGCAGTATTTT
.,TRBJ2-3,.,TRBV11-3,CASSIVDPADTQYF,TGTGCCAGCAGCATAGTGGATCCTGCGGATACGCAGTATTTT
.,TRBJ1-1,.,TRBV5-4,CASSLYGAGNTEAFF,TGTGCCAGCAGCTTGTACGGGGCGGGGAACACTGAAGCTTTCTTT
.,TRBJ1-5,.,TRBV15,CATSRDMQANQPQHF,TGTGCCACCAGCAGAGATATGCAGGCCAATCAGCCCCAGCATTTT
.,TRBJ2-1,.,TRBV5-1,CASSFYGPLNEQFF,TGCGCCAGCAGCTTCTACGGACCTCTAAATGAGCAGTTCTTC
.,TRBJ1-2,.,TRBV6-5,CASSYSSGGDNYGYTF,TGTGCCAGCAGTTACTCGTCAGGAGGAGATAACTATGGCTACACCTTC
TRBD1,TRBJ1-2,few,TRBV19,CASRDRVLYGYTF,TGTGCCAGTAGGGACAGGGTCCTCTATGGCTACACCTTC
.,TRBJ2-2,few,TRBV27,CASSLYFGTGELFF,TGTGCCAGCAGTTTATATTTTGGCACCGGGGAGCTGTTTTTT
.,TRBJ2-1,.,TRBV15,CATSGGEPHNEQFF,TGTGCCACCAGCGGAGGGGAGCCCCATAATGAGCAGTTCTTC
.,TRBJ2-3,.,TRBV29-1,CSVERSTDTQYF,TGCAGCGTTGAACGCAGCACAGATACGCAGTATTTT
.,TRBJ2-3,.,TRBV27,CASSLLSTDTQYF,TGTGCCAGCAGCCTCCTAAGCACAGATACGCAGTATTTT
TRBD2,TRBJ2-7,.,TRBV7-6,CASSLDLAGGEQYF,TGTGCCAGCAGCTTAGATCTAGCGGGGGGCGAGCAGTACTTC
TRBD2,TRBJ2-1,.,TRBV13,CASSSPTSASYNEQFF,TGTGCCAGCAGCTCCCCGACTAGCGCATCCTACAATGAGCAGTTCTTC
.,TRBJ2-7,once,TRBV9,CASSVGAGSYEQYF,TGTGCCAGCAGCGTAGGGGCAGGATCCTACGAGCAGTACTTC
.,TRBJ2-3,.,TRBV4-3,CASSPTWLAISTDTQYF,TGCGCCAGCAGCCCCACTTGGCTAGCGATTTCCACAGATACGCAGTATTTT
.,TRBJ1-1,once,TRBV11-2,CASSLSGRMNTEAFF,TGTGCCAGCAGCTTATCAGGGAGGATGAACACTGAAGCTTTCTTT
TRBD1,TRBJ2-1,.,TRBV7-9,CASSPGQGYYNEQFF,TGTGCCAGCAGCCCCGGACAGGGGTACTACAATGAGCAGTTCTTC
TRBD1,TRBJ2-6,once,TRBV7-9,CASSLPGGASGANVLTF,TGTGCCAGCAGCTTACCAGGGGGCGCCTCTGGGGCCAACGTCCTGACTTTC
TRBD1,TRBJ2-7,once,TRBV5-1,CASSLGQGRPYEQYF,TGCGCCAGCAGCTTGGGACAGGGGCGCCCCTACGAGCAGTACTTC
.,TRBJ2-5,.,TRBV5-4,CASTLRGWETQYF,TGTGCCAGCACCCTTCGCGGGTGGGAGACCCAGTACTTC
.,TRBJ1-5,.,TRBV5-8,CASSLRDSNQPQHF,TGTGCCAGCAGCTTGAGGGATAGCAATCAGCCCCAGCATTTT
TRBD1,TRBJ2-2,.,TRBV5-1,CASSRKDRVGFIGELFF,TGCGCCAGCAGCCGAAAAGACAGGGTGGGCTTCATCGGGGAGCTGTTTTTT
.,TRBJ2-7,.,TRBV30,CAWSVLLTGSYEQYF,TGTGCCTGGAGTGTACTTTTAACGGGCTCCTACGAGCAGTACTTC
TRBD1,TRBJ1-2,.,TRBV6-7,CATLGQASYGYTF,TGTGCCACCCTAGGACAGGCTTCCTATGGCTACACCTTC
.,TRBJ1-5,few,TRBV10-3,CAISPAGRDQPQHF,TGTGCCATCAGTCCGGCGGGGAGGGATCAGCCCCAGCATTTT
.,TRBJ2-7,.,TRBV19,CASSTGNPPNYEQYF,TGTGCCAGTAGTACAGGGAACCCACCCAACTACGAGCAGTACTTC
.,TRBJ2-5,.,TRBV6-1,CASSEPSGQETQYF,TGTGCCAGCAGTGAACCGAGCGGCCAAGAGACCCAGTACTTC
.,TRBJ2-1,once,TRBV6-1,CASSERAYNEQFF,TGTGCCAGCAGTGAGCGGGCCTACAATGAGCAGTTCTTC
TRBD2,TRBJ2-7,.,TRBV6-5,CASSYAAGGEQYF,TGTGCCAGCAGTTACGCAGCGGGGGGCGAGCAGTACTTC
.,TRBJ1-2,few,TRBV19,CASSISDVLRTF,TGTGCCAGTAGTATTAGCGACGTCCTAAGAACCTTC
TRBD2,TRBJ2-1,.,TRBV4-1,CASSAFSGGAYNEQFF,TGCGCCAGCAGCGCATTTAGCGGGGGGGCCTACAATGAGCAGTTCTTC